A selection of T cell receptor beta chains follows, all from one sample in a study of regulatory T cells in long-lasting Graves disease. MiXCR was run by TCRdb on the multiplex PCR reads, yielding one entry per CDR3 protein. The data contain under 450,000 distinct CDR3 sequences, under 20% of them singletons. These data were likewise used in another study, on T cells in Graves' hyperthyroidism and ophthalmopathy.

Sequenced here: peripheral blood mononuclear cells (PBMCs), sampled at new diagnosis, from a patient treated with antithyroid drugs. The receptors were gathered from a woman aged 18-29 years with Graves disease. The CDR3 runs from the conserved cysteine through the conserved F or W. A D gene is named only where the DNA matches it firmly. Not all rows give a size; the values are once, few, many and, for expanded clones, a class.

j_call,cdr3_length,d_call,clone_size,v_call,cdr3_nt,cdr3_aa
TRBJ2-1,15,-,many,TRBV20-1,TGCAGTGCTCGGAAAGGTTTCGGCTCCTACAATGAGCAGTTCTTC,CSARKGFGSYNEQFF
TRBJ2-6,16,-,many,TRBV20-1,TGCAGTGCTAGATCCCATCAGGGCTCTGGGGCCAACGTCCTGACTTTC,CSARSHQGSGANVLTF
TRBJ1-1,17,-,many,TRBV12-3/TRBV12-4,TGTGCCAGCAGTCACCCCAGGGGTCTGAGCATGAACACTGAAGCTTTCTTT,CASSHPRGLSMNTEAFF
TRBJ2-5,14,TRBD1,-,TRBV3-1,TGTGCCAGCAGCCGACAGGGTGCCCAAGAGACCCAGTACTTC,CASSRQGAQETQYF
TRBJ2-1,14,TRBD2,many,TRBV11-3,TGTGCCAGCGGAAAGCGGGAGCACCAAAATGAGCAGTTCTTC,CASGKREHQNEQFF
TRBJ2-3,12,-,-,TRBV20-1,TGCAGTGCTAGGGGCCCGCCAGATACGCAGTATTTT,CSARGPPDTQYF
TRBJ2-1,15,-,many,TRBV18,TGTGCCAGCTCACCACCCTACGGGACCCGCAATGAGCAGTTCTTC,CASSPPYGTRNEQFF
TRBJ1-4,13,-,-,TRBV5-1,TGCGCCAGCAGTCCCGGAAATAATGAAAAACTGTTTTTT,CASSPGNNEKLFF
TRBJ2-1,15,-,many,TRBV20-1,TGCAGTGCTAGATATCCCGCCGAGTCCTACAATGAGCAGTTCTTC,CSARYPAESYNEQFF
TRBJ2-3,15,-,many,TRBV20-1,TGCAGTGCTAGAGATCAGGCCCGGGGGCGAGATACGCAGTATTTT,CSARDQARGRDTQYF
TRBJ1-2,15,-,few,TRBV24-1,TGTGCCACCAGTGACTCCGGGTACCCTAACTATGGCTACACCTTC,CATSDSGYPNYGYTF
TRBJ1-2,17,-,once,TRBV18,TGTGCCAGCTCACCACTCCAGCAGGGGTCCTCTAACTATGGCTACACCTTC,CASSPLQQGSSNYGYTF
TRBJ2-1,14,TRBD1,many,TRBV5-1,TGCGCCAGCAACGGACAGGGTCCTCTTAATGAGCAGTTCTTC,CASNGQGPLNEQFF
TRBJ2-5,11,-,many,TRBV28,TGTGCCAGCAGTTTAGGGGCAGCCCAGTACTTC,CASSLGAAQYF
TRBJ2-1,13,-,-,TRBV29-1,TGCAGCGTCCGATTGGGTCGTTACAATGAGCAGTTCTTC,CSVRLGRYNEQFF
TRBJ2-7,15,TRBD2,many,TRBV15,TGTGCCACCAGCAGCGGACTAGCGGGAACCTACGAGCAGTACTTC,CATSSGLAGTYEQYF
TRBJ2-7,16,TRBD1,many,TRBV13,TGTGCCAGCAGCCCAGTACGGGACAGGTCCTCCTACGAGCAGTACTTC,CASSPVRDRSSYEQYF
TRBJ2-7,11,-,few,TRBV7-9,TGTGCCAGCAGCTGGACCTCCGAGCAGTACTTC,CASSWTSEQYF
TRBJ1-5,14,-,many,TRBV20-1,TGCAGTGCTAGTACGAGGGGCGGCAATCAGCCCCAGCATTTT,CSASTRGGNQPQHF
TRBJ2-1,13,TRBD2,few,TRBV30,TGTGCCTGGAGAGAGAGCGGGAGGGGTGAGCAGTTCTTC,CAWRESGRGEQFF
TRBJ1-5,14,-,many,TRBV12-3/TRBV12-4,TGTGCCAGCAGTTTATCCGCAGGAGTTCAGCCCCAGCATTTT,CASSLSAGVQPQHF
TRBJ1-1,11,-,many,TRBV3-1,TGTGCCAGCAGCTATAACAGGGAGGCTTTCTTT,CASSYNREAFF
TRBJ2-3,15,TRBD2,many,TRBV20-1,TGCAGTGCTAGAGGTTCCGCGGGAGTGGCAGATACGCAGTATTTT,CSARGSAGVADTQYF
TRBJ2-1,13,-,-,TRBV24-1,TGTGCCACCAGTTCAGGGTTTCTCAATGAGCAGTTCTTC,CATSSGFLNEQFF
TRBJ2-1,13,TRBD2,many,TRBV24-1,TGTGCCGCATCCGGGACTAGCGGGAGCGAGCAGTTCTTC,CAASGTSGSEQFF
TRBJ2-1,16,TRBD1,many,TRBV7-9,TGTGCCAGCAGCTTAGCCTCCGACAGGGCCTACAATGAGCAGTTCTTC,CASSLASDRAYNEQFF
TRBJ2-2,15,-,few,TRBV7-3,TGTGCCAGCAGCTTAAACTCCAGGGCAACCGGGGAGCTGTTTTTT,CASSLNSRATGELFF
TRBJ1-2,14,-,few,TRBV7-9,TGTGCCAGCACCCAACTACAGGGTCTCGATGGCTACACCTTC,CASTQLQGLDGYTF
TRBJ1-6,14,-,-,TRBV2,TGTGCCAGCACCCGGCGGGGAGGCGATTCACCCCTCCACTTT,CASTRRGGDSPLHF
TRBJ2-5,13,-,many,TRBV11-2,TGTGCCAGCAGCTCCCGCCTTCGAGAGACCCAGTACTTC,CASSSRLRETQYF
TRBJ2-3,16,TRBD1,many,TRBV5-1,TGCGCCAGCAGCCGTACAGGGGGCCTAGATTTAGATACGCAGTATTTT,CASSRTGGLDLDTQYF
TRBJ2-5,15,TRBD2,-,TRBV11-2,TGTGCCAGCGGAACCGCGGGACTAGTCCGAGAGACCCAGTACTTC,CASGTAGLVRETQYF
TRBJ2-3,15,-,-,TRBV29-1,TGCAGCGTTCGAAGTGAACGGGACTCCACAGATACGCAGTATTTT,CSVRSERDSTDTQYF
TRBJ1-1,13,-,many,TRBV27,TGTGCCAGCAGTTCACAGGGGAACACTGAAGCTTTCTTT,CASSSQGNTEAFF
TRBJ1-6,15,-,many,TRBV11-2,TGTGCCAGCAGCCCCCGACCGCCGACGGGGTCACCCCTCCACTTT,CASSPRPPTGSPLHF
TRBJ2-3,14,-,many,TRBV20-1,TGCAGTGCTAGAGACGGCGGCGACCACGGGACGCAGTATTTT,CSARDGGDHGTQYF